The text below deals with one TCR beta chain. This CDR3 has 14 amino acids. CDR1 and CDR2 from the germline V gene are WSHSY and SAAADI. V shed 4 bases, J shed 6 bases, and the junction held 6 bases outside the gene matches. Sequencing was performed with immunoSEQ multiplex PCR; in TCRdb, only in-frame clones are kept and a portion is missing. The sample has hundreds of thousands of clones, roughly 83% seen once; the top ten hold roughly 2%. These data belong to a study of blood T cell repertoires in COVID-19. The rearrangement uses TRBV10-2 and TRBJ1-2, with 9 bases aligning to TRBD1. Specimen: PBMCs or T cells enriched from blood (not recorded which). The TCR was taken from a woman between 45 and 60 years old who had recovered from COVID-19. The CDR3 DNA reads TGCGCCAGCAGTGGCCAGGGACAGGGTAATGGCTACACCTTC. It specifies CASSGQGQGNGYTF.